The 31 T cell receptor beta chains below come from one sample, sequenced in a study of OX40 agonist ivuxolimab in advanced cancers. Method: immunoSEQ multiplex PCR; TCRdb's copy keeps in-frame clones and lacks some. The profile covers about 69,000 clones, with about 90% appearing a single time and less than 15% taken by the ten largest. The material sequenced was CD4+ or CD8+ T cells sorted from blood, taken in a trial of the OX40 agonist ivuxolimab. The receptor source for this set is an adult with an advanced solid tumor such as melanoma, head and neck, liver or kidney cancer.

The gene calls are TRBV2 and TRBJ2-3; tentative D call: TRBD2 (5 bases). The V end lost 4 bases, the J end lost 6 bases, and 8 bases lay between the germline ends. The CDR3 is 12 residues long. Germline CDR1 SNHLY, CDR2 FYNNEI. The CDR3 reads CASSVGGDTQYF. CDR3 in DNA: TGTGCCAGCAGTGTTGGCGGGGATACGCAGTATTTT.

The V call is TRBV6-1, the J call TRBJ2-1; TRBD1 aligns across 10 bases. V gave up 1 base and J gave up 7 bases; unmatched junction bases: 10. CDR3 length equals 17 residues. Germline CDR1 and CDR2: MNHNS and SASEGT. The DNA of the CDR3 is TGTGCCAGCAGTGAAGTGTGGGGGGACAGGGGAGGTAATGAGCAGTTCTTC. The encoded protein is CASSEVWGDRGGNEQFF.

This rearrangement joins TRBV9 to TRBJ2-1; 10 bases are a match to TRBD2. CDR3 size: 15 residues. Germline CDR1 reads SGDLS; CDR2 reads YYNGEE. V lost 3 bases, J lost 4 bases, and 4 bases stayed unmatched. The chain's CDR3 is CASSGEREGYNEQFF. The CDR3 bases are TGTGCCAGCAGCGGTGAGCGGGAGGGTTACAATGAGCAGTTCTTC.

CDR3: CGAAVSYNSPLHF. CDR3 sequence (DNA): TGTGGGGCGGCGGTCTCCTATAATTCACCCCTCCACTTT. V usage is TRBV27 and J usage is TRBJ1-6; the D is unclear. There are 13 residues in the CDR3. CDR1 is MNHEY, CDR2 SMNVEV, per germline (reference sequence).

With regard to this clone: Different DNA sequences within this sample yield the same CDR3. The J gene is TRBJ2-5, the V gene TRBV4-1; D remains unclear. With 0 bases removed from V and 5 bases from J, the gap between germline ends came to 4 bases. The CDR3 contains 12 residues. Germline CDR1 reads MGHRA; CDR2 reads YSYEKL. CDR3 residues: CASSQDLETQYF. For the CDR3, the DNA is TGCGCCAGCAGCCAAGACTTGGAGACCCAGTACTTC.

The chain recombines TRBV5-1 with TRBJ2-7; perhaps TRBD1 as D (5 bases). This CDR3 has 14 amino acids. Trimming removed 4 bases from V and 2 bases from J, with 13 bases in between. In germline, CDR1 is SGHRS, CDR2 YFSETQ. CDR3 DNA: TGCGCCAGCAGCCTGACAGAGGCACCCTACGAGCAGTACTTC. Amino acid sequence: CASSLTEAPYEQYF.

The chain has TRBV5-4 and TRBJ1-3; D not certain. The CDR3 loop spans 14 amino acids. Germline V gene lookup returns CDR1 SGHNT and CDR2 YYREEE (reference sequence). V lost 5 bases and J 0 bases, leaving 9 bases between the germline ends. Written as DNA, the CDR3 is TGTGCCAGCAGTTATGACAACTCTGGAAACACCATATATTTT. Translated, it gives CASSYDNSGNTIYF.

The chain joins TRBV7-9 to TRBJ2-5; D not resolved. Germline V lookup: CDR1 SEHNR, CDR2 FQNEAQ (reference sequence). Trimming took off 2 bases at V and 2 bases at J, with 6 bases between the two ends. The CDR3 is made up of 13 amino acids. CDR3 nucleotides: TGTGCCAGCAGCTTACAACAGCAAGAGACCCAGTACTTC. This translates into CASSLQQQETQYF.

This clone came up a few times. Here the CDR3 reads CASTRTGPSYEQYF. The CDR3 DNA follows: TGTGCCAGCACCCGGACAGGGCCCTCCTACGAGCAGTACTTC. This sequence joins TRBV28 and TRBJ2-7; 8 bases line up with TRBD1. V shed 7 bases and J 0 bases; nucleotides not matched to a gene: 5. CDR1 is MDHEN and CDR2 is SYDVKM in the germline V gene. The CDR3 loop spans 14 amino acids. The full variable domain, its missing parts supplied by reference TRBV28 and TRBJ2-7, is DVKVTQSSRYLVKRTGEKVFLECVQDMDHENMFWYRQDPGLGLRLIYFSYDVKMKEKGDIPEGYSVSREKKERFSLILESASTNQTSMYLCASTRTGPSYEQYFGPGTRLTVT.

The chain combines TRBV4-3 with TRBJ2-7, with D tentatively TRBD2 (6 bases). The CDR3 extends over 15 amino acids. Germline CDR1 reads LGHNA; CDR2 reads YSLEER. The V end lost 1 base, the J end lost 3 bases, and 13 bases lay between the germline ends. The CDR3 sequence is CASSQGLPGLYEQYF. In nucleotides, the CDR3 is TGCGCCAGCAGCCAAGGGCTCCCGGGACTCTACGAGCAGTACTTC.

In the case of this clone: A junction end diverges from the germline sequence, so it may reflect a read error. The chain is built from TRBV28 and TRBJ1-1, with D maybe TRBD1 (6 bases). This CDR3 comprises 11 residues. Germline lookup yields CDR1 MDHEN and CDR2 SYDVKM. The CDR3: CASSFLGGTIF. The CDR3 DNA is TGTGCCAGCAGTTTCCTCGGGGGCACGATCTTT.

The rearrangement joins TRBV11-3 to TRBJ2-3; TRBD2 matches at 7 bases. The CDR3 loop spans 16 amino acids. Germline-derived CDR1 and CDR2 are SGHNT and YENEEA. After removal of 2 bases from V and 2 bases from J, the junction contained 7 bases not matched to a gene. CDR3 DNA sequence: TGTGCCAGCAGCTTACTTGTGCGGGAGTTCACAGATACGCAGTATTTT. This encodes CASSLLVREFTDTQYF.

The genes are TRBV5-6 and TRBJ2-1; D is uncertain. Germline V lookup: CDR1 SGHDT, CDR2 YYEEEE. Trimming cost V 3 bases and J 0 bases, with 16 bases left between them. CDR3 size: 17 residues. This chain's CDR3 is CASSSVVFVGSYNEQFF. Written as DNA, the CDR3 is TGTGCCAGCAGCTCCGTAGTATTCGTCGGCTCCTACAATGAGCAGTTCTTC.

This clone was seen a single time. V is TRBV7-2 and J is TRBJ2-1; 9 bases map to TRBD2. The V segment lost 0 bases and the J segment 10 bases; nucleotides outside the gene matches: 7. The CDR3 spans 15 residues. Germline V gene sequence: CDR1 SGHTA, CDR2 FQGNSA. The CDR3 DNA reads TGTGCCAGCAGCTTAGCACTAGCGGGCCCCGGGGAGCAGTTCTTC. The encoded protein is CASSLALAGPGEQFF.

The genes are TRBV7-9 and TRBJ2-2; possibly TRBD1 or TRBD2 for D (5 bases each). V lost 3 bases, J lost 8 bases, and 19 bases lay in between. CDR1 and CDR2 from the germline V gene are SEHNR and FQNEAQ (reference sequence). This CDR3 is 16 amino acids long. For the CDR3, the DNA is TGTGCCAGCAGCTTCCGGGGTGTAGGGGCGCGTGGGGAGCTGTTTTTT. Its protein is CASSFRGVGARGELFF.

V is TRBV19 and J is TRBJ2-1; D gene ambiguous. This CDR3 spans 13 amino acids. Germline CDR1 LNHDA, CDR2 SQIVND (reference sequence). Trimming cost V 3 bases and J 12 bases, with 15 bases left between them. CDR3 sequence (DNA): TGTGCCAGTAGTATCACCGGAAGGACGGGGCAGTTCTTC. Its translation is CASSITGRTGQFF.

Here the CDR3 reads CASSDRLAGVYNEQFF. Written as DNA, the CDR3 is TGTGCCAGCAGTGACCGACTAGCGGGAGTCTACAATGAGCAGTTCTTC. This chain links TRBV25-1 with TRBJ2-1; 12 nucleotides agree with TRBD2. V lost 3 bases and J lost 3; bases outside the gene matches: 3. There are 16 residues in the CDR3. CDR1 MGHDK and CDR2 SYGVNS come from the germline V gene.

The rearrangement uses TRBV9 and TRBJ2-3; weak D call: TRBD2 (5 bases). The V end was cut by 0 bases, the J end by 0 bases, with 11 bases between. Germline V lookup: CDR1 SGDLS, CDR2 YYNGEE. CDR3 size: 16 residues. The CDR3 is CASSVGGKLSTDTQYF. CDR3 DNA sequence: TGTGCCAGCAGCGTAGGAGGGAAACTTAGCACAGATACGCAGTATTTT.

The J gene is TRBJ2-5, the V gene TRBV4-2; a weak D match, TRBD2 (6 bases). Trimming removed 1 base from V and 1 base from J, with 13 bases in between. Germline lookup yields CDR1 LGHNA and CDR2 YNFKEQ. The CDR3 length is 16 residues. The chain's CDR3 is CASSQVLAEFQETQYF. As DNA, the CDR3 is TGTGCCAGCAGCCAAGTATTAGCGGAATTCCAAGAGACCCAGTACTTC.

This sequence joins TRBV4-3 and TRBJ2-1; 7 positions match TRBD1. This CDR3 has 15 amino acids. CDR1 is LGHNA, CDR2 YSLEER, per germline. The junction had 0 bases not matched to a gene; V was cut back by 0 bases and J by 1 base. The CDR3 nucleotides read TGCGCCAGCAGCCAAGAGGGACAGTCCTACAATGAGCAGTTCTTC. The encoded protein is CASSQEGQSYNEQFF.

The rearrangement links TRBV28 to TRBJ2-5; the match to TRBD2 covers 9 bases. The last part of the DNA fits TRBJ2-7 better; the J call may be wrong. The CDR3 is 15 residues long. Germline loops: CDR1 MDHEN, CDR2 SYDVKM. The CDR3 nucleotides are TGTGCCAGCAGCCATGGACTAGCGCGGGGCTACGAGCAGTACTTC. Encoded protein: CASSHGLARGYEQYF.

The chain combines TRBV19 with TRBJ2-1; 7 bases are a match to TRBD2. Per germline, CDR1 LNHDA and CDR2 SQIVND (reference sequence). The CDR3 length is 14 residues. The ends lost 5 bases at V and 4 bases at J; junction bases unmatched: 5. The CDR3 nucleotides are TGTGCCAGTAGTCCGGGAGGAGCTTACAATGAGCAGTTCTTC. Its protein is CASSPGGAYNEQFF.

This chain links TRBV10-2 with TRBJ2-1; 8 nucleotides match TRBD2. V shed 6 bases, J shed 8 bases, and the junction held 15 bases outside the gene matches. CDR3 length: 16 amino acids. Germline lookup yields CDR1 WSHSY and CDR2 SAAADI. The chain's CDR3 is CASRPTAGVFPDEQFF. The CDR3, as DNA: TGCGCCAGCAGACCAACAGCGGGAGTATTCCCGGATGAGCAGTTCTTC.

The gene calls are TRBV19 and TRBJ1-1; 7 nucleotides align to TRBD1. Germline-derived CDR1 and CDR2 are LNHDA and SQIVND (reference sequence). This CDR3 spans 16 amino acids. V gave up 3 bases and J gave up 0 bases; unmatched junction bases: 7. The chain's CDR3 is CASSIPQTGLNTEAFF. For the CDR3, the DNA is TGTGCCAGTAGTATTCCTCAGACAGGGCTGAACACTGAAGCTTTCTTT.

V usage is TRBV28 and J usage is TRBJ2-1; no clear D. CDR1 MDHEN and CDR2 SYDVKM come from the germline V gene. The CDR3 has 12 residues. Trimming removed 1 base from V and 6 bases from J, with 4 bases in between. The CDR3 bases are TGTGCCAGCAGTTTATTGCCCAATGAGCAGTTCTTC. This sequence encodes CASSLLPNEQFF.

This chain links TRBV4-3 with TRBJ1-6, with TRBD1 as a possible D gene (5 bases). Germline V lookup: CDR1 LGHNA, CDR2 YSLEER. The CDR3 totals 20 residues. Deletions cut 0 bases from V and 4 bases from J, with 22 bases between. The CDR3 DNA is TGCGCCAGCAGCCAAGACCCATCGCCTACCGGGACGGATTATAATTCACCCCTCCACTTT. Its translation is CASSQDPSPTGTDYNSPLHF.

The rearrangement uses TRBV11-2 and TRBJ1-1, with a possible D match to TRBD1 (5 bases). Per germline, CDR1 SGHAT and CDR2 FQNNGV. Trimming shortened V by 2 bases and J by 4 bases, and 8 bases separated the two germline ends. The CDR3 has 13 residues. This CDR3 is CASSLKGVTEAFF. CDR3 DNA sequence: TGTGCCAGCAGCTTAAAAGGGGTCACTGAAGCTTTCTTT.

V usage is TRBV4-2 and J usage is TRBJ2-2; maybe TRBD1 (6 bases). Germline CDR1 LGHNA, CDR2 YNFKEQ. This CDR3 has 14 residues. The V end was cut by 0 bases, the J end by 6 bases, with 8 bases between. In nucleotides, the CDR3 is TGTGCCAGCAGCCAAGATTGGGGGCCCGGGGAGCTGTTTTTT. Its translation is CASSQDWGPGELFF.

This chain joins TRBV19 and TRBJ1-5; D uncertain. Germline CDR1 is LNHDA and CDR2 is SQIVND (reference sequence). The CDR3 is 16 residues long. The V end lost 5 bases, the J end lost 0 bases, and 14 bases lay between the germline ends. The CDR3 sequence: CASSSRHRDSNQPQHF. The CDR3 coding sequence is TGTGCCAGTAGTTCGCGACACCGAGATAGCAATCAGCCCCAGCATTTT.

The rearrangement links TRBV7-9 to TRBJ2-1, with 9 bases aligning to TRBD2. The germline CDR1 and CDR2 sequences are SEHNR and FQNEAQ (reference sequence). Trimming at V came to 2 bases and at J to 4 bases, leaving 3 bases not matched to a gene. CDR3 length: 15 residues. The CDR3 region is CASSLSSGTYNEQFF. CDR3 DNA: TGTGCCAGCAGCTTATCTAGCGGGACTTACAATGAGCAGTTCTTC.

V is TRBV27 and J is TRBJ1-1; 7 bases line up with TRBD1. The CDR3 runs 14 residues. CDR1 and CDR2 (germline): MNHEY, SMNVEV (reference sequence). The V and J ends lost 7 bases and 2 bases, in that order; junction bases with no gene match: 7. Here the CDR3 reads CASKTGQQNTEAFF. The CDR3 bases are TGTGCCAGCAAGACGGGACAGCAAAACACTGAAGCTTTCTTT.